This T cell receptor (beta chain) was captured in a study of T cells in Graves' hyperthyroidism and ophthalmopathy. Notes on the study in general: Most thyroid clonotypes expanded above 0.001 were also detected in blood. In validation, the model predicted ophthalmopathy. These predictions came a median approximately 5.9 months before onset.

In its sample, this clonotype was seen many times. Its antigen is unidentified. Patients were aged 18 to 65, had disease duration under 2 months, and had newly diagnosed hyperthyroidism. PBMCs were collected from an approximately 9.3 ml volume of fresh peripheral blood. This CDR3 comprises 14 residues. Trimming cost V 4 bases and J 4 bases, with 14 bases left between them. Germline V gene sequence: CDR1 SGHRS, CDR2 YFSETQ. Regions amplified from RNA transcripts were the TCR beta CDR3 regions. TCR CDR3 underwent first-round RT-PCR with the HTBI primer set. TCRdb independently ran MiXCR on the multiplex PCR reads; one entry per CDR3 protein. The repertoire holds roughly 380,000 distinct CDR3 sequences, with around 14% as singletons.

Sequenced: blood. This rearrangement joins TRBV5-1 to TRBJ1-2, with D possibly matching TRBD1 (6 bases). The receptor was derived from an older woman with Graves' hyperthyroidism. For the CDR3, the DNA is TGCGCCAGCAGCACCGGACAGACAATCTATGGCTACACCTTC. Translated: CASSTGQTIYGYTF.